The clone carrying this T cell receptor beta chain has just one count. The CDR3 spans 20 residues. Germline-derived CDR1 and CDR2 are SGDLS and YYNGEE. V dropped 3 bases and J dropped 0; count of bases not matched to a gene: 12. This entry is derived from a study of control samples from healthy donors and cancer patients. Profiling relied on immunoSEQ multiplex PCR, and the TCRdb table lists in-frame clones only, not all of them. The data hold roughly 120,000 clones, with roughly nine tenths observed a single time. The clonotype originates from a woman aged 45-59 years with colorectal cancer. Sequenced: PBMCs. This chain uses TRBV9 with TRBJ2-1, with 13 positions matching TRBD2. The chain's CDR3 is CASSASLGLAGTSSYNEQFF. CDR3 bases: TGTGCCAGCAGCGCCAGCTTGGGACTAGCGGGGACAAGCTCCTACAATGAGCAGTTCTTC. The full variable domain, completed using reference TRBV9 and TRBJ2-1, is DSGVTQTPKHLITATGQRVTLRCSPRSGDLSVYWYQQSLDQGLQFLIQYYNGEERAKGNILERFSAQQFPDLHSELNLSSLELGDSALYFCASSASLGLAGTSSYNEQFFGPGTRLTVL.